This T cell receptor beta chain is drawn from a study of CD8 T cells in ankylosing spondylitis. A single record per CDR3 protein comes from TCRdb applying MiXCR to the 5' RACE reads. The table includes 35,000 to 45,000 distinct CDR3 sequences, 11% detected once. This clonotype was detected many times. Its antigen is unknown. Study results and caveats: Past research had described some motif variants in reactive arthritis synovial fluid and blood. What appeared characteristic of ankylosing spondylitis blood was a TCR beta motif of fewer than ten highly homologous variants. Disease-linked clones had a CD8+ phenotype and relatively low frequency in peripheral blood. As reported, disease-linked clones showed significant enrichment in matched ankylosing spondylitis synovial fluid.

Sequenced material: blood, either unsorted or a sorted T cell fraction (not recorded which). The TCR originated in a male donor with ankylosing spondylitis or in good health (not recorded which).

The CDR3, as DNA: TGTGCCAGCAGCCCGAGTTCCGGGGAGCTGTTTTTT. Its translation: CASSPSSGELFF. The V gene is TRBV3-1, the J gene TRBJ2-2; D unclear. V gave up 4 bases and J gave up 6 bases, with 6 bases separating them. Germline V CDR1 and CDR2: LGHDT, YNNKEL (reference sequence). CDR3 length equals 12 residues. Complete variable domain (other parts from reference TRBV3-1 and TRBJ2-2): DTAVSQTPKYLVTQMGNDKSIKCEQNLGHDTMYWYKQDSKKFLKIMFSYNNKELIINETVPNRFSPKSPDKAHLNLHINSLELGDSAVYFCASSPSSGELFFGEGSRLTVL.